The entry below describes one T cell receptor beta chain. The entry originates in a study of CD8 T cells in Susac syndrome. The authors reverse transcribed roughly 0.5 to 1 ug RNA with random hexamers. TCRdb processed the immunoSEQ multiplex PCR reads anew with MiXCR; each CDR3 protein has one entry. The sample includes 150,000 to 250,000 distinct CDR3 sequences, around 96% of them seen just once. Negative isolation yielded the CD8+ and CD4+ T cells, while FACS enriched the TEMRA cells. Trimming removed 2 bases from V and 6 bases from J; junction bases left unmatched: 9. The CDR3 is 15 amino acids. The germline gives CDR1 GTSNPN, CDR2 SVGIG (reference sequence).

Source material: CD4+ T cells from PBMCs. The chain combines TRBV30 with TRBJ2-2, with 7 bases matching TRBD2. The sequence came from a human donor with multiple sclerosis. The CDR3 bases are TGTGCCTGGAGTCGGGGAGCGGGAATGGCCGGGGAGCTGTTTTTT. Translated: CAWSRGAGMAGELFF.